One and the same sample provided the 3 T cell receptor beta chains below, sequenced in a study of tumor-infiltrating lymphocytes in primary liver carcinoma. A constant-region primer primed TCR beta cDNA synthesis from 500 to 550 ng of total RNA. Modified slightly, ARM-PCR produced TCR beta libraries over three nested multiplex PCR rounds. TRBV1-TRBV30 forward primers paired with a C-beta reverse primer drove the first two PCR rounds, about 10 cycles each. One entry per CDR3 protein results from TCRdb running MiXCR on the multiplex PCR reads. The sample lists approximately 110,000 distinct CDR3 sequences; approximately 70% were seen once. Extraction of RNA together with DNA used about 17-31 mg of unsorted bulk tissue. The sequencing input was liver tumor tissue from sampling region 1. Subset meaning: tumor region T1, superior pole. Receptor source: an older woman with primary liver carcinoma and hepatitis B virus infection.

The chain is built from TRBV18 and TRBJ2-1; weak D call: TRBD1 (6 bases). The V end lost 2 bases, the J end lost 2 bases, and 10 bases lay between the germline ends. The CDR3 has 15 residues. Germline V gene sequence: CDR1 KGHSH, CDR2 LQKENI. The CDR3 DNA follows: TGTGCCAGCTCACCAGACAGGTCCCCCTACAATGAGCAGTTCTTC. Its translation: CASSPDRSPYNEQFF.

This clonotype was counted a single time. The germline gene is not matched at one end of the junction; a read error may be the cause. V usage is TRBV6-1 and J usage is TRBJ1-5, with D perhaps TRBD1 (5 bases). CDR1 and CDR2 from the germline V gene are MNHNS and SASEGT. The CDR3 has 15 residues. CDR3 protein: CASRLTEGSNQPQHF. Written as DNA, the CDR3 is TGTGCCAGCAGGCTGACAGAGGGTAGCAATCAGCCCCAGCATTTC.

A remark on this clonotype: This may arise from a read error, as a much more abundant clone is one base away. The rearrangement uses TRBV7-9 and TRBJ2-7, with no clear D. The CDR3 length is 13 residues. Germline CDR1 is SEHNR and CDR2 is FQNEAQ (reference sequence). The V end was cut by 8 bases, the J end by 1 base, with 12 bases between. In nucleotides, the CDR3 is TGTGCCAGCGAACGGCCCCTGTCCTACGAGCAGTACTTC. Protein sequence: CASERPLSYEQYF.